These 16 T cell receptor beta chains came from one sample sequenced in a study of control samples from healthy donors and cancer patients. The repertoire was sequenced with immunoSEQ multiplex PCR; TCRdb's copy has only in-frame clones and lacks some. The table shows some 150,000 clones, with about 93% occurring only once. Input material: PBMCs. Every receptor here comes from a man between 60 and 75 years old with colorectal cancer.

This chain uses TRBV10-3 with TRBJ1-5; TRBD1 matches at 7 bases. The CDR3 has 14 residues. CDR1 ENHRY and CDR2 SYGVKD come from the germline V gene. V dropped 6 bases and J dropped 5; count of bases not matched to a gene: 7. CDR3 DNA: TGTGCCATCAGGCCCACAGGGGAGCATCAGCCCCAGCATTTT. The encoded protein is CAIRPTGEHQPQHF.

The chain carries TRBV5-4 and TRBJ1-6, with 8 bases lining up with TRBD1. After removal of 0 bases from V and 7 bases from J, the junction contained 0 bases not matched to a gene. There are 14 residues in the CDR3. CDR1 and CDR2 (germline): SGHNT, YYREEE (reference sequence). The CDR3 bases are TGTGCCAGCAGCTTGGGACAGGGGAATTCACCCCTCCACTTT. Its protein product is CASSLGQGNSPLHF.

The V gene is TRBV18, the J gene TRBJ2-7, with TRBD2 as a possible D gene (5 bases). Germline CDR1 KGHSH, CDR2 LQKENI. The CDR3 totals 16 residues. Trimming pared 2 bases from V and 0 bases from J, leaving 14 bases between. This CDR3 is CASSPFEGIGSYEQYF. The CDR3 nucleotides are TGTGCCAGCTCACCATTCGAGGGCATAGGCTCCTACGAGCAGTACTTC.

The chain couples TRBV5-4 to TRBJ1-2; no definite D call. V gave up 4 bases and J gave up 0 bases, with 13 bases separating them. CDR3 size: 15 residues. Germline values: CDR1 SGHNT, CDR2 YYREEE (reference sequence). CDR3 nucleotides: TGTGCCAGCAGCAGGGCCGGGCCCACTAACTATGGCTACACCTTC. It encodes CASSRAGPTNYGYTF. The full variable domain, completed using reference TRBV5-4 and TRBJ1-2, is ETGVTQSPTHLIKTRGQQVTLRCSSQSGHNTVSWYQQALGQGPQFIFQYYREEENGRGNFPPRFSGLQFPNYSSELNVNALELDDSALYLCASSRAGPTNYGYTFGSGTRLTVV.

V usage is TRBV19 and J usage is TRBJ2-6, with D maybe TRBD2 (6 bases). This CDR3 region has 15 residues. The V end was cut by 0 bases, the J end by 3 bases, with 6 bases between. CDR1 and CDR2 (germline): LNHDA, SQIVND (reference sequence). The DNA for the CDR3 is TGTGCCAGTAGTATAGAGGGAGGTGGGGCCAACGTCCTGACTTTC. As protein: CASSIEGGGANVLTF.

This chain joins TRBV19 and TRBJ1-1; no clear D gene. This CDR3 region has 13 residues. Trimming shortened V by 4 bases and J by 3 bases, and 9 bases separated the two germline ends. Germline V gene sequence: CDR1 LNHDA, CDR2 SQIVND (reference sequence). CDR3 DNA sequence: TGTGCCAGTAGTACAGACCGGGACACTGAAGCTTTCTTT. It translates to CASSTDRDTEAFF. Looking up the rest from reference TRBV19 and TRBJ1-1 gives the full variable domain: DGGITQSPKYLFRKEGQNVTLSCEQNLNHDAMYWYRQDPGQGLRLIYYSQIVNDFQKGDIAEGYSVSREKKESFPLTVTSAQKNPTAFYLCASSTDRDTEAFFGQGTRLTVV.

V gene TRBV28 combines with J gene TRBJ1-2; D gene uncertain. The germline V gene encodes CDR1 MDHEN and CDR2 SYDVKM. The CDR3 has 12 residues. The V and J ends lost 3 bases and 4 bases respectively, with 6 bases between them. In DNA form, the CDR3 reads TGTGCCAGCAGTTTTGACGGCTATGGCTACACCTTC. Protein sequence: CASSFDGYGYTF.

The chain employs TRBV11-2 and TRBJ2-3; perhaps TRBD2 as D (6 bases). Germline V lookup: CDR1 SGHAT, CDR2 FQNNGV. Trimming pared 0 bases from V and 1 base from J, leaving 14 bases between. The CDR3 contains 17 residues. CDR3 bases: TGTGCCAGCAGCTTAGAGGGGCCCCCGGGGGGCACAGATACGCAGTATTTT. Translating gives CASSLEGPPGGTDTQYF. Full variable domain (outside the CDR3, taken from reference TRBV11-2 and TRBJ2-3): EAGVAQSPRYKIIEKRQSVAFWCNPISGHATLYWYQQILGQGPKLLIQFQNNGVVDDSQLPKDRFSAERLKGVDSTLKIQPAKLEDSAVYLCASSLEGPPGGTDTQYFGPGTRLTVL.

The V call is TRBV6-5, the J call TRBJ1-1; 7 nucleotides agree with TRBD1. This CDR3 has 15 residues. The V and J ends lost 0 bases and 4 bases, in that order; junction bases with no gene match: 5. In germline, CDR1 is MNHEY, CDR2 SVGAGI. DNA for the CDR3: TGTGCCAGCAGTTACTCGGAGGGGGCGAGCACTGAAGCTTTCTTT. Translation: CASSYSEGASTEAFF.

The chain uses TRBV19 and TRBJ2-2, with D maybe TRBD1 (5 bases). Trimming took off 7 bases at V and 1 base at J, with 7 bases between the two ends. There are 13 residues in the CDR3. Per germline, CDR1 LNHDA and CDR2 SQIVND (reference sequence). The CDR3 nucleotides are TGTGCCAGTATCGGACAGAACACCGGGGAGCTGTTTTTT. Translating it yields CASIGQNTGELFF.

The chain combines TRBV24-1 with TRBJ1-5; maybe TRBD1 (5 bases). The V end lost 4 bases, the J end lost 0 bases, and 9 bases lay between the germline ends. This CDR3 has 15 amino acids. The V gene's germline CDR1 is KGHDR and CDR2 SFDVKD. The CDR3 region has the DNA TGTGCCACCAGTGACCCCAGGGTTAGCAATCAGCCCCAGCATTTT. This translates into CATSDPRVSNQPQHF.

J is TRBJ1-3 and V is TRBV9; D gene uncertain. This CDR3 has 15 amino acids. Trimming cost V 2 bases and J 0 bases, with 9 bases left between them. CDR1 and CDR2 (germline): SGDLS, YYNGEE. CDR3 nucleotide sequence: TGTGCCAGCAGCGTCTCGCTTAACTCTGGAAACACCATATATTTT. This encodes CASSVSLNSGNTIYF. The whole variable domain, remainder taken from reference TRBV9 and TRBJ1-3, is DSGVTQTPKHLITATGQRVTLRCSPRSGDLSVYWYQQSLDQGLQFLIQYYNGEERAKGNILERFSAQQFPDLHSELNLSSLELGDSALYFCASSVSLNSGNTIYFGEGSWLTVV.

This rearrangement joins TRBV4-2 to TRBJ2-5; 10 positions agree with TRBD2. Germline V gene data show CDR1 as LGHNA and CDR2 as YNFKEQ. Germline trimming cut 0 bases from V and 5 bases from J; bases unmatched to any gene: 6. The CDR3 has 16 residues. Here the CDR3 DNA reads TGTGCCAGCAGCCAAGAGGCCAGCGGGGGGGGTGAGACCCAGTACTTC. Its protein is CASSQEASGGGETQYF.

The chain uses TRBV11-2 and TRBJ2-7; D unresolved. CDR3 size: 11 residues. V dropped 4 bases and J dropped 4 bases, with 5 bases sitting between them. Germline loops: CDR1 SGHAT, CDR2 FQNNGV. The DNA for the CDR3 is TGTGCCAGCAGCTACGGTTACGAGCAGTACTTC. It encodes CASSYGYEQYF.

The chain recombines TRBV24-1 with TRBJ1-4; 7 positions agree with TRBD1. CDR3 size: 15 residues. V gave up 4 bases and J gave up 2 bases; unmatched junction bases: 3. The germline gives CDR1 KGHDR, CDR2 SFDVKD. The CDR3 region has the DNA TGTGCCACCAGTGACAGGGGGGGCACTAATGAAAAACTGTTTTTT. This sequence encodes CATSDRGGTNEKLFF.

This rearrangement joins TRBV5-8 to TRBJ2-2; 7 nucleotides line up with TRBD2. This CDR3 spans 16 amino acids. Trimming cost V 0 bases and J 0 bases; bases outside gene matches: 2. In germline, CDR1 is SGHTS, CDR2 YDEGEE. DNA for the CDR3: TGTGCCAGCAGCTTGGGGACTAGATCGAACACCGGGGAGCTGTTTTTT. Protein product: CASSLGTRSNTGELFF.